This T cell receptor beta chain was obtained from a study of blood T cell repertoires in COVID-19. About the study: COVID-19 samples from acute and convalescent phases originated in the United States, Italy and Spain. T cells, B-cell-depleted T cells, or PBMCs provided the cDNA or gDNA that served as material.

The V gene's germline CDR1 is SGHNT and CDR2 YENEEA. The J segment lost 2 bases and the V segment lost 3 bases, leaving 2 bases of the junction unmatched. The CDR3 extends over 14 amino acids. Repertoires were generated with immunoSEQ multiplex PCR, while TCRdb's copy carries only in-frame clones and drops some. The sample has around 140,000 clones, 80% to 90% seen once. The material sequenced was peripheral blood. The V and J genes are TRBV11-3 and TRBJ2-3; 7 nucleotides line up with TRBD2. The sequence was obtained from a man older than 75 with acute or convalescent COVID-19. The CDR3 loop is CASSFGTNTDTQYF. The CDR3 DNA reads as TGTGCCAGCAGCTTTGGGACTAACACAGATACGCAGTATTTT. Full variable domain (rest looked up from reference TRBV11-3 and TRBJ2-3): EAGVVQSPRYKIIEKKQPVAFWCNPISGHNTLYWYLQNLGQGPELLIRYENEEAVDDSQLPKDRFSAERLKGVDSTLKIQPAELGDSAVYLCASSFGTNTDTQYFGPGTRLTVL.